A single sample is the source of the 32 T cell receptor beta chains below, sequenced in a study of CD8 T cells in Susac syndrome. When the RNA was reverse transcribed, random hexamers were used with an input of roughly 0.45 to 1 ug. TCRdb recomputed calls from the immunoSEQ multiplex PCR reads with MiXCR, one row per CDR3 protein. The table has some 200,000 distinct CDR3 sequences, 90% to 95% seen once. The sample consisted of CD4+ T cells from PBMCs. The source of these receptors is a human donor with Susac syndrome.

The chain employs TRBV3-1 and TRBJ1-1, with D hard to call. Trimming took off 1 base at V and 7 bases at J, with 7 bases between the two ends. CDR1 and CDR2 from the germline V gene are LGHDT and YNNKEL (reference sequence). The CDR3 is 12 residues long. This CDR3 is CASSQGPDEAFF. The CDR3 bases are TGTGCCAGCAGCCAAGGGCCTGATGAAGCTTTCTTT.

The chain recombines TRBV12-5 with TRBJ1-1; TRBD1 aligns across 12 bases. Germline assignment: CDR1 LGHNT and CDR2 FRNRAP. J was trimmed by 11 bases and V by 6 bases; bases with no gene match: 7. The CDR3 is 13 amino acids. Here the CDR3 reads CASGGTGGFLAFF. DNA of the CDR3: TGTGCTAGTGGGGGGACAGGGGGCTTTTTGGCTTTCTTT. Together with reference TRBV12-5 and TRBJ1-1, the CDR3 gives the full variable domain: DARVTQTPRHKVTEMGQEVTMRCQPILGHNTVFWYRQTMMQGLELLAYFRNRAPLDDSGMPKDRFSAEMPDATLATLKIQPSEPRDSAVYFCASGGTGGFLAFFGQGTRLTVV.

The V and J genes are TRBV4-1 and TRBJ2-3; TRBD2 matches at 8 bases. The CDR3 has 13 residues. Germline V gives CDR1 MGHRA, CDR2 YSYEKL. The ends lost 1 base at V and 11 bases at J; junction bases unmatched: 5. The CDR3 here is CASSQVGGGLQYF. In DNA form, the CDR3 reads TGCGCCAGCAGCCAAGTGGGCGGGGGGCTGCAGTATTTT.

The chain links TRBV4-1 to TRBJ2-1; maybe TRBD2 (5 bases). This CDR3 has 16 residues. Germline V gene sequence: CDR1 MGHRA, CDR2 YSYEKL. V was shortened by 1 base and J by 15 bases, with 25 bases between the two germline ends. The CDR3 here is CASSQVGTSGLISRFF. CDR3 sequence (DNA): TGCGCCAGCAGCCAAGTCGGCACTAGTGGTCTGATTTCCCGGTTCTTC.

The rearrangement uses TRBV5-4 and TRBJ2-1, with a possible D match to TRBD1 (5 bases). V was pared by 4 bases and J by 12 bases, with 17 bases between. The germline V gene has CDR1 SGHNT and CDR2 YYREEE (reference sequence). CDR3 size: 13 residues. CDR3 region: CASSPQGATVQFF. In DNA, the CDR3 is TGTGCCAGCAGCCCCCAAGGGGCGACGGTGCAGTTCTTC. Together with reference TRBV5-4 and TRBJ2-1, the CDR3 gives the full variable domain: ETGVTQSPTHLIKTRGQQVTLRCSSQSGHNTVSWYQQALGQGPQFIFQYYREEENGRGNFPPRFSGLQFPNYSSELNVNALELDDSALYLCASSPQGATVQFFGPGTRLTVL.

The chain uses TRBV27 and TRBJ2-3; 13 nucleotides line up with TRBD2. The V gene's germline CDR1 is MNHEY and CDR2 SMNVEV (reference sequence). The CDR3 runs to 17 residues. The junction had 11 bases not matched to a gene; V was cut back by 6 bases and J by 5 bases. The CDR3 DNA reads TGTGCCAGCAGGCTATTAGGACTAGCGGGAGTAGTAGATACGCAGTATTTT. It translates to CASRLLGLAGVVDTQYF.

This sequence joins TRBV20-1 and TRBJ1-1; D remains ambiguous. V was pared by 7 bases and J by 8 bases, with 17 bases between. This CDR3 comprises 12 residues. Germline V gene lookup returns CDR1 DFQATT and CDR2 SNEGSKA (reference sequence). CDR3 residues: CSVDTRLGEAFF. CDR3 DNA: TGCAGTGTCGATACTAGGTTGGGCGAAGCTTTCTTT.

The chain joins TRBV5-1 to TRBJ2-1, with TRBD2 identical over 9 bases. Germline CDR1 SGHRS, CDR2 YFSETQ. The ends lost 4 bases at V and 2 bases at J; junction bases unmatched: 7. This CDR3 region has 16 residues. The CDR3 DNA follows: TGCGCCAGCAGCCTTTTAGCGGGAGTTGCCTACAATGAGCAGTTCTTC. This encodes CASSLLAGVAYNEQFF.

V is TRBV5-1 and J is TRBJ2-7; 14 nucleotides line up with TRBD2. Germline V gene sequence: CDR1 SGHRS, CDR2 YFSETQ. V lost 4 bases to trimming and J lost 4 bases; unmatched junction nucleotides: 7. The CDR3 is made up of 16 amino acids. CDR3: CASSTGTSGSPYEQYF. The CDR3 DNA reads TGCGCCAGCAGCACTGGGACTAGCGGGAGTCCTTACGAGCAGTACTTC.

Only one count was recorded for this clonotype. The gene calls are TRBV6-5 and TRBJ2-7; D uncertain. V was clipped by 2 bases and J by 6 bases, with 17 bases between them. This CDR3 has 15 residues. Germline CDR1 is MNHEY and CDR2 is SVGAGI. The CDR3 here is CASSYQASSVTEQYF. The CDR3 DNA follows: TGTGCCAGCAGTTACCAGGCCTCCTCGGTGACCGAGCAGTACTTC.

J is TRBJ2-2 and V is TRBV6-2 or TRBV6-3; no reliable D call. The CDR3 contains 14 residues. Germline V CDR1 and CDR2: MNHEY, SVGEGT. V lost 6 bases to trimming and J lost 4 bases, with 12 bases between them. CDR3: CASSRSTATGELFF. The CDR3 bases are TGTGCCAGCAGCCGTAGCACAGCCACCGGGGAGCTGTTTTTT.

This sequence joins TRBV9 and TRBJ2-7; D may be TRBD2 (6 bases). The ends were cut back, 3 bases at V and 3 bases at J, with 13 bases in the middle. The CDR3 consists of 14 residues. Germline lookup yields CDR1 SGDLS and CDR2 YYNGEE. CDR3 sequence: CASSGPGTDYEQYF. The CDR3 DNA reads TGTGCCAGCAGCGGCCCCGGGACTGACTACGAGCAGTACTTC.

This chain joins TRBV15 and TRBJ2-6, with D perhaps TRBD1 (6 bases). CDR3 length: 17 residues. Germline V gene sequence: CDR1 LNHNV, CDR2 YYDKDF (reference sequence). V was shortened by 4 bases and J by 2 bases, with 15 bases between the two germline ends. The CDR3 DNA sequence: TGTGCCACCAGCAAAATTCTGGGGGCGCCTGGGGCCAACGTCCTGACTTTC. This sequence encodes CATSKILGAPGANVLTF.

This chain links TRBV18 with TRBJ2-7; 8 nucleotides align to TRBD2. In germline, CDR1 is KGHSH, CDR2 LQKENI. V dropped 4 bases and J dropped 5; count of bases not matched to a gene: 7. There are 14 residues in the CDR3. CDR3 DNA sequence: TGTGCCAGCTCACAAACCGTACTAGCGGACGAGCAGTACTTC. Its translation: CASSQTVLADEQYF.

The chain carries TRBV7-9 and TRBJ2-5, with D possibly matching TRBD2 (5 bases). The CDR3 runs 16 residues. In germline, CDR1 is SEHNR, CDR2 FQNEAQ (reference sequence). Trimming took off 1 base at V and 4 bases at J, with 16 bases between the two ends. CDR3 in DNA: TGTGCCAGCAGCTTAGTTAGCGCCGGCTCGGGAGAGACCCAGTACTTC. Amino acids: CASSLVSAGSGETQYF.

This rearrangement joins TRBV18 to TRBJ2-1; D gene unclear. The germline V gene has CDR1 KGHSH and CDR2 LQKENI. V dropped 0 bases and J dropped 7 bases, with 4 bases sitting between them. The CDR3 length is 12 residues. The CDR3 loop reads CASSPPWNEQFF. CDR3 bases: TGTGCCAGCTCACCACCGTGGAATGAGCAGTTCTTC.

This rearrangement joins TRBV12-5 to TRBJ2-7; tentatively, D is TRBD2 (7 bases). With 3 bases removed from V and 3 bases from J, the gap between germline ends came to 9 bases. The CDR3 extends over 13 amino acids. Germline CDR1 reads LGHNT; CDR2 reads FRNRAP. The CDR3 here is CASGFRGGYEQYF. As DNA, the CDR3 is TGTGCTAGTGGTTTTAGGGGGGGCTACGAGCAGTACTTC.

CDR3 sequence reads: CASSQDLGYVLAETQYF. CDR3 coding DNA: TGTGCCAGCAGCCAAGATTTAGGGTATGTCTTGGCAGAGACCCAGTACTTC. The chain employs TRBV3-1 and TRBJ2-5; D not certain. This CDR3 spans 17 amino acids. CDR1 and CDR2 (germline): LGHDT, YNNKEL (reference sequence). V lost 0 bases to trimming and J lost 4 bases, with 18 bases between them.

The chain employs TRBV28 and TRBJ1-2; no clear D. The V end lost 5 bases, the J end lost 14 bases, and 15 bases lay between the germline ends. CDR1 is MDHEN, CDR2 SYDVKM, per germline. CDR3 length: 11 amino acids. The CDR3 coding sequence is TGTGCCAGCAGTATAACAGAGAATTGGACCTTC. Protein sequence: CASSITENWTF.

The CDR3 DNA follows: TGTGCCAGTAGTATACGTGAGGTTGGCGGGGAGCTGTTTTTT. Its protein is CASSIREVGGELFF. V gene TRBV19 combines with J gene TRBJ2-2; unclear D gene. The CDR3 spans 14 residues. V was trimmed by 2 bases and J by 7 bases, leaving 11 bases between them. Germline assignment: CDR1 LNHDA and CDR2 SQIVND (reference sequence).

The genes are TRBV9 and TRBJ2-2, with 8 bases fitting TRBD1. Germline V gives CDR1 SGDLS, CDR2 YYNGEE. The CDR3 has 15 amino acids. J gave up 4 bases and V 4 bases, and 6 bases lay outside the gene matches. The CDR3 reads CASSPSQGVTGELFF. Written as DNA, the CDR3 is TGTGCCAGCAGCCCCTCACAGGGGGTCACCGGGGAGCTGTTTTTT.

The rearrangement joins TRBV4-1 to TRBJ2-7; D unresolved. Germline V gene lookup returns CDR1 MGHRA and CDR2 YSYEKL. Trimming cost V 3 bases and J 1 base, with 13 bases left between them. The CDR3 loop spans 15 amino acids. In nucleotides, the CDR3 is TGCGCCAGCAGCCAGGAAACTGACGGATCCTACGAGCAGTACTTC. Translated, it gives CASSQETDGSYEQYF.

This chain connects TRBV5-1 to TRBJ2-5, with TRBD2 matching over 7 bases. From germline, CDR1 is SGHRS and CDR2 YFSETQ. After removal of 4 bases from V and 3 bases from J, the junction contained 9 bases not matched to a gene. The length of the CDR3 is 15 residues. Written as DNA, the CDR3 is TGCGCCAGCAGCCCCCCAGAGCGGGGAGAAGAGACCCAGTACTTC. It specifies CASSPPERGEETQYF.

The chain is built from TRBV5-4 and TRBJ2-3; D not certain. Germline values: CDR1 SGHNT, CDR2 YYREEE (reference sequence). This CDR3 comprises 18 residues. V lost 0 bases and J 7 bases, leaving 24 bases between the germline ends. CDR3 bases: TGTGCCAGCAGCTTGGAGGTGTTGACTTCCCCTTCGCTGAATACGCAGTATTTT. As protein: CASSLEVLTSPSLNTQYF.

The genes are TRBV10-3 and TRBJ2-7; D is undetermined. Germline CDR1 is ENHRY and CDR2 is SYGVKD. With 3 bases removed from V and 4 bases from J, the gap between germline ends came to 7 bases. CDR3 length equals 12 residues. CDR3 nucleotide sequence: TGTGCCATCAGTGATGTAGGGTACGAGCAGTACTTC. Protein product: CAISDVGYEQYF.

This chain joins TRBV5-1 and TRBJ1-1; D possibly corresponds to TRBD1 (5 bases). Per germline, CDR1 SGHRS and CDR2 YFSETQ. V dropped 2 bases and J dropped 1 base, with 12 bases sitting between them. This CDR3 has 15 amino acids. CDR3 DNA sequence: TGCGCCAGCAGCTTCTCCGGGACTGGGAACACTGAAGCTTTCTTT. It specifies CASSFSGTGNTEAFF. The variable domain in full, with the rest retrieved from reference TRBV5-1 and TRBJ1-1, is KAGVTQTPRYLIKTRGQQVTLSCSPISGHRSVSWYQQTPGQGLQFLFEYFSETQRNKGNFPGRFSGRQFSNSRSEMNVSTLELGDSALYLCASSFSGTGNTEAFFGQGTRLTVV.

CDR3 sequence (DNA): TGCGCCAGCAGCTATGATGGACAGCCGAACACTGAAGCTTTCTTT. Residues: CASSYDGQPNTEAFF. The rearrangement uses TRBV5-1 and TRBJ1-1, with D tentatively TRBD1 (6 bases). Trimming removed 3 bases from V and 1 base from J, with 13 bases in between. The germline V gene encodes CDR1 SGHRS and CDR2 YFSETQ. This CDR3 has 15 amino acids. Together with reference TRBV5-1 and TRBJ1-1, the CDR3 gives the full variable domain: KAGVTQTPRYLIKTRGQQVTLSCSPISGHRSVSWYQQTPGQGLQFLFEYFSETQRNKGNFPGRFSGRQFSNSRSEMNVSTLELGDSALYLCASSYDGQPNTEAFFGQGTRLTVV.

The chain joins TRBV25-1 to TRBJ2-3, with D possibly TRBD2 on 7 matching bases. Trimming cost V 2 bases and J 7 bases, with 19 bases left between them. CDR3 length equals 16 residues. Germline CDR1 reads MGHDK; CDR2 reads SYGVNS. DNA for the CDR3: TGTGCCAGCAGTGAAAGGGGGTGGGGGAGGGAAAATACGCAGTATTTT. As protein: CASSERGWGRENTQYF.

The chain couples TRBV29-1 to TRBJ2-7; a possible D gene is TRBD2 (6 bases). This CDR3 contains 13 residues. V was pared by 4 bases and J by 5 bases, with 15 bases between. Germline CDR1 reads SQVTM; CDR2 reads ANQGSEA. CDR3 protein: CSVAGVRRHEQYF. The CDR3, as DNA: TGCAGCGTTGCGGGGGTACGCCGACACGAGCAGTACTTC.

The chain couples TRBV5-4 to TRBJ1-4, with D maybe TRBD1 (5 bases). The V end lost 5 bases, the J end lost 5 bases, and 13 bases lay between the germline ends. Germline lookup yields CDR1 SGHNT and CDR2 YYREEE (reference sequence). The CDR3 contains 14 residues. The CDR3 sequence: CASSLTGANEKLFF. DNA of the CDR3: TGTGCCAGCAGTTTAACCGGGGCCAATGAAAAACTGTTTTTT. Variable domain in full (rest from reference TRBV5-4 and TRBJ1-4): ETGVTQSPTHLIKTRGQQVTLRCSSQSGHNTVSWYQQALGQGPQFIFQYYREEENGRGNFPPRFSGLQFPNYSSELNVNALELDDSALYLCASSLTGANEKLFFGSGTQLSVL.

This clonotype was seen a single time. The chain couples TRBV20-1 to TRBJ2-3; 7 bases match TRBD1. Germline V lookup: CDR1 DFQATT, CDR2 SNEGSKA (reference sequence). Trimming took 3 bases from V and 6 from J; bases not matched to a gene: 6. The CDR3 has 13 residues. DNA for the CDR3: TGCAGTGCTAGGGACAGGCGGGTGGATACGCAGTATTTT. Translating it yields CSARDRRVDTQYF.

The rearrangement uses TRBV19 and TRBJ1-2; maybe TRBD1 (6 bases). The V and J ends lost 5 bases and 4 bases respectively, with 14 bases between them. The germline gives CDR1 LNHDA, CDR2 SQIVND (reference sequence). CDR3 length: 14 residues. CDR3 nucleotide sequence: TGTGCCAGTAGTGGGGGCGCTCTTGCCTATGGCTACACCTTC. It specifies CASSGGALAYGYTF.